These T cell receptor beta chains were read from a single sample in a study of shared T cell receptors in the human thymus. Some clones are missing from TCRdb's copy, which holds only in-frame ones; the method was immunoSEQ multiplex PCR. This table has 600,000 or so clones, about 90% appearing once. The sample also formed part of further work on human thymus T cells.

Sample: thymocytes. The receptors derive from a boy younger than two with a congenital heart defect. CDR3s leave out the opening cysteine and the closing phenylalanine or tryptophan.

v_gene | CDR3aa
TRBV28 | ASSFEGVSNEKLF
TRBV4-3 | ASSQGELRDTNTDTQY
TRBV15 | ATSAGQGAFVAF
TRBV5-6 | ASSPTTTGETGELF
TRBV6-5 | ASRGSGTQY
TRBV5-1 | ASSYAAGTTINYGYT
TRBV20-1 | SAGSGNEQF
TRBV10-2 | ASREKREQY
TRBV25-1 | ASSEYRGGYEQY
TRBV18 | ASSPPVADYEQY
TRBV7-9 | ASSSTMSGGARGDTQY
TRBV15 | ATSRSPTVNEQF
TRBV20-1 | RTGRTYEQY
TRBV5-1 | ASRRGQATYEQY
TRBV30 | AWTSVKDRGPSVAF
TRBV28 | ASSFHDRAHEQY
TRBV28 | ASSPGVVSNQPQH
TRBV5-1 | ASSLVLAGVPHYNEQF
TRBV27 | ASSSTAGGGRETQY
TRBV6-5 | ASSYNRAISGNTIY
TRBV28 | ASSPRTSGGQNSYEQY
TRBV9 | ASSQAGAADTQY
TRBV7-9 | ASSLAQQQYTEAF
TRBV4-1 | ASSPTRGYEQY
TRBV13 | ASSLGTGGTYEQY
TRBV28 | ASSSPTENDTGELF
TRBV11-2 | ASSLAGVTSSYNEQF
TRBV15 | ATSTTRGTDSYEQY
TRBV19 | ASIGGVNTEAF
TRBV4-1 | ASSPSGLAGTRDNEQF
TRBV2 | ASRHVPGEKLF
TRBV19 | ASSWDRGNNSPLH
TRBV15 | ATSRGRGASYEQY
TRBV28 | ASSSGKLSNQPQH
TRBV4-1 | ASSQDRGGQPQH
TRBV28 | ASSSWADSQYNEQF
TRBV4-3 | ASSQEGAGSGGTDTQY